The 32 T cell receptor beta chains listed next were all sequenced from one sample in a study of T cells after yellow fever vaccination. TCRdb recomputed calls from the 5' RACE reads with MiXCR, one row per CDR3 protein. The sample contains hundreds of thousands of distinct CDR3 sequences, 15% to 20% of which appear only once. The specimen comprised PBMCs, sampled 15 days after the yellow fever booster vaccination. Receptors were obtained from a man aged 25-45 years who received the YFV17D yellow fever vaccine.

A few counts support this clonotype. V gene TRBV7-8 combines with J gene TRBJ2-1, with D possibly being TRBD2 (6 bases). V lost 3 bases and J 5 bases, leaving 14 bases between the germline ends. Germline CDR1 SGHVS, CDR2 FQNEAQ. The CDR3 sequence is 15 residues long. Here the CDR3 reads CASSFERVGNNEQFF. The CDR3 region has the DNA TGTGCCAGCAGCTTCGAGCGGGTAGGGAACAATGAGCAGTTCTTC.

This clonotype has just a few counts. The chain couples TRBV25-1 to TRBJ2-7, with D perhaps matching TRBD1 or TRBD2 (5 bases each). From germline, CDR1 is MGHDK and CDR2 SYGVNS. This CDR3 spans 15 amino acids. Trimming took 0 bases from V and 7 from J, leaving 16 bases between them. CDR3 sequence reads: CASSEYLRGHLEQYF. The DNA of the CDR3 is TGTGCCAGCAGTGAATATCTACGGGGCCACCTAGAGCAGTACTTC.

The rearrangement uses TRBV5-1 and TRBJ2-1; D may be TRBD2 (6 bases). The CDR3 contains 13 residues. Trimming removed 0 bases at V and 9 bases at J, with 10 bases between. CDR1 SGHRS and CDR2 YFSETQ come from the germline V gene. CDR3 protein: CASSLDGSSEQFF. The CDR3 nucleotides read TGCGCCAGCAGCTTGGACGGGAGTAGTGAGCAGTTCTTC.

The chain is built from TRBV2 and TRBJ2-3, with D unclear. Trimming stripped 3 bases from V and 2 bases from J, with 12 bases between. CDR3 size: 15 residues. Germline V gene sequence: CDR1 SNHLY, CDR2 FYNNEI. The CDR3 region has the DNA TGTGCCAGCAGTGATCGTTCTCACTTCACAGATACGCAGTATTTT. Protein product: CASSDRSHFTDTQYF.

The rearrangement uses TRBV27 and TRBJ2-1; 8 nucleotides match TRBD2. The CDR3 totals 15 residues. The germline gives CDR1 MNHEY, CDR2 SMNVEV (reference sequence). Unmatched junction bases numbered 11, after V lost 7 bases and J lost 6 bases. Here the CDR3 DNA reads TGTGCCAGCACCCTAAGCGGGAGATCGGGCAATGAGCAGTTCTTC. This gives the protein CASTLSGRSGNEQFF.

A few counts support this clonotype. V usage is TRBV28 and J usage is TRBJ1-1; D gene unclear. V shed 5 bases and J shed 1 base, with 8 bases lying between them. The CDR3 is 13 residues long. Germline values: CDR1 MDHEN, CDR2 SYDVKM. This CDR3 is CASSAPPNTEAFF. The CDR3 DNA reads TGTGCCAGCAGTGCCCCCCCGAACACTGAAGCTTTCTTT.

This clonotype was recorded a few times. The rearrangement joins TRBV29-1 to TRBJ2-2; the D call may be TRBD1 or TRBD2 (7 bases each). This CDR3 is 14 amino acids long. V shed 4 bases and J shed 4 bases, with 13 bases lying between them. Germline V gene data show CDR1 as SQVTM and CDR2 as ANQGSEA. The DNA for the CDR3 is TGCAGCGTTGGCGGCAGGGGGGGCACCGGGGAGCTGTTTTTT. It encodes CSVGGRGGTGELFF.

A few counts support this clonotype. The rearrangement uses TRBV11-1 and TRBJ2-1; D gene ambiguous. V lost 0 bases to trimming and J lost 8 bases, with 8 bases between them. CDR1 and CDR2 from the germline V gene are SGHAT and FQDESV (reference sequence). The CDR3 spans 13 residues. Here the CDR3 reads CASSLASGHEQFF. In DNA, the CDR3 is TGTGCCAGCAGCTTAGCCAGTGGCCATGAGCAGTTCTTC.

This clonotype has ten or more counts. The chain is built from TRBV5-6 and TRBJ1-1, with unresolved D. The CDR3 contains 14 residues. Germline CDR1 is SGHDT and CDR2 is YYEEEE. V was cut by 4 bases and J by 4 bases, with 14 bases left in between. Here the CDR3 reads CASSPPAGSTEAFF. In nucleotides, the CDR3 is TGTGCCAGCAGCCCTCCGGCGGGGAGCACTGAAGCTTTCTTT. The full variable domain, in which reference TRBV5-6 and TRBJ1-1 provide the parts outside the CDR3, is DAGVTQSPTHLIKTRGQQVTLRCSPKSGHDTVSWYQQALGQGPQFIFQYYEEEERQRGNFPDRFSGHQFPNYSSELNVNALLLGDSALYLCASSPPAGSTEAFFGQGTRLTVV.

This clonotype occurred a few times. This sequence joins TRBV29-1 and TRBJ2-3; D ambiguous. The CDR3 is 14 amino acids. CDR1 and CDR2 from the germline V gene are SQVTM and ANQGSEA. Trimming cost V 4 bases and J 2 bases, with 13 bases left between them. The CDR3 sequence is CSVGAGIHTDTQYF. The CDR3, as DNA: TGCAGCGTTGGAGCTGGGATCCACACAGATACGCAGTATTTT.

This chain uses TRBV5-1 with TRBJ2-5, with D uncertain. Trimming cost V 4 bases and J 2 bases, with 15 bases left between them. The CDR3 has 15 amino acids. Germline values: CDR1 SGHRS, CDR2 YFSETQ. In DNA, the CDR3 is TGCGCCAGCAGCCCGCATCGCGGCGGACAAGAGACCCAGTACTTC. It specifies CASSPHRGGQETQYF.

The chain employs TRBV4-2 and TRBJ2-5; 8 bases line up with TRBD1. The CDR3 sequence is 17 residues long. The J segment lost 5 bases and the V segment lost 4 bases, leaving 15 bases of the junction unmatched. The V gene's germline CDR1 is LGHNA and CDR2 YNFKEQ. CDR3 sequence (DNA): TGTGCCAGCAGCCCCCTGGGCGGCGGACAGGGAAGGGAGACCCAGTACTTC. Translating it yields CASSPLGGGQGRETQYF.

The CDR3 loop is CASSLEGGQGAADTQYF. DNA for the CDR3: TGTGCCAGCAGCCTGGAGGGGGGACAGGGGGCCGCAGATACGCAGTATTTT. This sequence joins TRBV5-4 and TRBJ2-3, with TRBD1 identical over 12 bases. The length of the CDR3 is 17 residues. Germline V gene lookup returns CDR1 SGHNT and CDR2 YYREEE (reference sequence). V lost 4 bases to trimming and J lost 4 bases; unmatched junction nucleotides: 10. Filled out from reference TRBV5-4 and TRBJ2-3, the complete variable domain reads ETGVTQSPTHLIKTRGQQVTLRCSSQSGHNTVSWYQQALGQGPQFIFQYYREEENGRGNFPPRFSGLQFPNYSSELNVNALELDDSALYLCASSLEGGQGAADTQYFGPGTRLTVL.

In its sample, this clonotype was seen a few times. V gene TRBV5-4 combines with J gene TRBJ2-7; 8 bases align to TRBD2. J was trimmed by 7 bases and V by 0 bases; bases with no gene match: 9. Germline loops: CDR1 SGHNT, CDR2 YYREEE (reference sequence). The length of the CDR3 is 15 residues. In DNA, the CDR3 is TGTGCCAGCAGCTTGGGGCCAGCGGGAGCGGAAGAGCAGTACTTC. It is translated as CASSLGPAGAEEQYF.

This clonotype was seen more than once but under ten times. The V and J genes are TRBV15 and TRBJ2-1, with TRBD2 identical over 9 bases. After removal of 4 bases from V and 3 bases from J, the junction contained 7 bases not matched to a gene. The length of the CDR3 is 16 residues. From germline, CDR1 is LNHNV and CDR2 YYDKDF (reference sequence). CDR3 in DNA: TGTGCCACCAGCACATTAGCGGGAGCCCTCTACAATGAGCAGTTCTTC. This codes for CATSTLAGALYNEQFF.

Only a few counts were recorded for this clonotype. The chain couples TRBV20-1 to TRBJ2-1, with 7 positions matching TRBD2. CDR3 length: 13 amino acids. Trimming cost V 7 bases and J 5 bases; bases outside gene matches: 8. CDR1 is DFQATT, CDR2 SNEGSKA, per germline (reference sequence). The CDR3, as DNA: TGCAGTGTTTGGGGCGGGGGAAACAATGAGCAGTTCTTC. Its translation: CSVWGGGNNEQFF.

This clonotype has only a few counts. The chain recombines TRBV20-1 with TRBJ2-3; D is unresolved. Germline V CDR1 and CDR2: DFQATT, SNEGSKA (reference sequence). The germline V and J ends were trimmed by 0 bases and 3 bases, with 13 bases remaining between them. This CDR3 comprises 15 residues. CDR3 region: CSARENPTGTDTQYF. The CDR3 DNA is TGCAGTGCTAGAGAAAACCCAACTGGGACAGATACGCAGTATTTT.

The chain couples TRBV7-2 to TRBJ2-1; D call uncertain. V lost 7 bases, J lost 4 bases, and 17 bases lay in between. Germline V gene data show CDR1 as SGHTA and CDR2 as FQGNSA. The CDR3 contains 15 residues. The CDR3 DNA is TGTGCCAGCACCTCCTCGTTCGGGCAGTACAATGAGCAGTTCTTC. Protein sequence: CASTSSFGQYNEQFF.

This clonotype has at least ten counts. The CDR3 DNA sequence: TGTGCCAGCAGCCAACTTGACGGAGACGAGCAGTACTTC. Protein: CASSQLDGDEQYF. V and J are TRBV3-1 and TRBJ2-7; the D is unclear. V lost 2 bases and J 5 bases, leaving 10 bases between the germline ends. The CDR3 consists of 13 residues. Germline CDR1 LGHDT, CDR2 YNNKEL (reference sequence).

This chain connects TRBV6-5 to TRBJ2-2; D gene unclear. Trimming cost V 2 bases and J 2 bases, with 6 bases left between them. The germline V gene encodes CDR1 MNHEY and CDR2 SVGAGI. The CDR3 spans 14 residues. The CDR3 spells CASSYELNTGELFF. CDR3 sequence (DNA): TGTGCCAGCAGTTACGAGTTAAACACCGGGGAGCTGTTTTTT.

The CDR3 nucleotides read TGCGCCAGCACCACTAGTTCATTCTCCTACGAGCAGTACTTC. Translated, it gives CASTTSSFSYEQYF. This chain connects TRBV10-2 to TRBJ2-7; maybe TRBD2 (5 bases). The CDR3 contains 14 residues. CDR1 and CDR2 from the germline V gene are WSHSY and SAAADI. The V end lost 7 bases, the J end lost 0 bases, and 13 bases lay between the germline ends.

The J gene is TRBJ2-1, the V gene TRBV7-2; D could derive from TRBD1 or TRBD2 (5 bases each). Trimming removed 1 base at V and 7 bases at J, with 14 bases between. CDR3 length equals 15 residues. In germline, CDR1 is SGHTA, CDR2 FQGNSA. CDR3 sequence reads: CASSLVGGVTNEQFF. DNA of the CDR3: TGTGCCAGCAGCTTAGTTGGGGGAGTAACAAATGAGCAGTTCTTC. Based on the CDR3 plus reference TRBV7-2 and TRBJ2-1, the full variable domain is GAGVSQSPSNKVTEKGKDVELRCDPISGHTALYWYRQSLGQGLEFLIYFQGNSAPDKSGLPSDRFSAERTGGSVSTLTIQRTQQEDSAVYLCASSLVGGVTNEQFFGPGTRLTVL.

In this sample, this clonotype turned up a few times. As DNA, the CDR3 is TGCAGTGTAGGCGCGCTCGCTGGCACCGGGGAGCTGTTTTTT. It specifies CSVGALAGTGELFF. V is TRBV20-1 and J is TRBJ2-2; D not certain. The V end lost 7 bases, the J end lost 4 bases, and 16 bases lay between the germline ends. Germline V gene data show CDR1 as DFQATT and CDR2 as SNEGSKA (reference sequence). The CDR3 spans 14 residues.

This clonotype was detected a few times. The V gene is TRBV12-3 or TRBV12-4, the J gene TRBJ1-2; TRBD1 is a possible D gene (5 bases). This CDR3 comprises 11 residues. V lost 7 bases and J 5 bases, leaving 8 bases between the germline ends. The CDR3 DNA sequence: TGTGCCAGCACTCCAGGGTATGGCTACACCTTC. Translating it yields CASTPGYGYTF.

Only a few counts were recorded for this clonotype. The chain joins TRBV12-3 or TRBV12-4 to TRBJ2-5; no definite D call. The V end lost 4 bases, the J end lost 5 bases, and 17 bases lay between the germline ends. The CDR3 extends over 15 amino acids. CDR3 region: CASSSGPRRSETQYF. As DNA, the CDR3 is TGTGCCAGCAGTTCCGGGCCCCGGCGGAGCGAGACCCAGTACTTC.

The CDR3 loop reads CASSFELATYNEQFF. The CDR3 bases are TGTGCCAGCAGCTTCGAACTAGCTACCTACAATGAGCAGTTCTTC. The chain joins TRBV5-5 to TRBJ2-1; tentative D call: TRBD2 (6 bases). CDR1 is SGHKS, CDR2 YYEKEE, per germline (reference sequence). With 2 bases removed from V and 2 bases from J, the gap between germline ends came to 11 bases. The CDR3 consists of 15 residues.

The V gene is TRBV5-1, the J gene TRBJ2-7; TRBD2 might be the D (6 bases). V was clipped by 3 bases and J by 0 bases, with 16 bases between them. The CDR3 extends over 16 amino acids. The V gene's germline CDR1 is SGHRS and CDR2 YFSETQ. Here the CDR3 reads CASSSLEGVYSYEQYF. In DNA form, the CDR3 reads TGCGCCAGCAGCTCCTTGGAGGGAGTGTACTCCTACGAGCAGTACTTC.

This clonotype was counted a few times. As DNA, the CDR3 is TGTGCCAGCAGGGGTACCAGGGGCCCCTACAATGAGCAGTTCTTC. Translating it yields CASRGTRGPYNEQFF. The chain employs TRBV12-3 or TRBV12-4 and TRBJ2-1, with D possibly TRBD1 on 6 matching bases. This CDR3 is 15 amino acids long. Trimming cost V 6 bases and J 2 bases, with 14 bases left between them.

The rearrangement uses TRBV7-7 and TRBJ2-3; 10 nucleotides align to TRBD2. V was pared by 5 bases and J by 1 base, with 3 bases of the junction left unmatched. Germline V lookup: CDR1 SSHAT, CDR2 FNYEAQ (reference sequence). The CDR3 is 15 amino acids. The CDR3 coding sequence is TGTGCCAGCAGCAATGGACTAGCGGGCACAGATACGCAGTATTTT. This gives the protein CASSNGLAGTDTQYF.

The sample holds a few counts of this clonotype. The germline gene is not matched at one end of the junction; a read error may be the cause. The chain is built from TRBV18 and TRBJ2-5; TRBD1 agrees at 8 bases. The germline CDR1 and CDR2 sequences are KGHSH and LQKENI. The CDR3 runs to 13 residues. CDR3 in DNA: TGTGCCAGCTCACCAGAGTTGCAGGACAGGGTGAACTTC. It yields the protein CASSPELQDRVNF.

This clonotype appeared a few times. The chain carries TRBV7-9 and TRBJ2-2; D is undetermined. Trimming took 3 bases from V and 2 from J, leaving 13 bases between them. Germline assignment: CDR1 SEHNR and CDR2 FQNEAQ (reference sequence). The CDR3 totals 16 residues. For the CDR3, the DNA is TGTGCCAGCAGCTTCGGCTCGCGACCAAACACCGGGGAGCTGTTTTTT. It yields the protein CASSFGSRPNTGELFF. The whole variable domain, remainder taken from reference TRBV7-9 and TRBJ2-2, is DTGVSQNPRHKITKRGQNVTFRCDPISEHNRLYWYRQTLGQGPEFLTYFQNEAQLEKSRLLSDRFSAERPKGSFSTLEIQRTEQGDSAMYLCASSFGSRPNTGELFFGEGSRLTVL.

V gene TRBV12-3 or TRBV12-4 combines with J gene TRBJ2-1; 7 bases are a match to TRBD1. V lost 6 bases to trimming and J lost 5 bases; unmatched junction nucleotides: 13. The CDR3 has 16 residues. CDR3 loop: CASRGTDPPRNNEQFF. Written as DNA, the CDR3 is TGTGCCAGCAGGGGGACAGACCCACCTCGAAACAATGAGCAGTTCTTC.